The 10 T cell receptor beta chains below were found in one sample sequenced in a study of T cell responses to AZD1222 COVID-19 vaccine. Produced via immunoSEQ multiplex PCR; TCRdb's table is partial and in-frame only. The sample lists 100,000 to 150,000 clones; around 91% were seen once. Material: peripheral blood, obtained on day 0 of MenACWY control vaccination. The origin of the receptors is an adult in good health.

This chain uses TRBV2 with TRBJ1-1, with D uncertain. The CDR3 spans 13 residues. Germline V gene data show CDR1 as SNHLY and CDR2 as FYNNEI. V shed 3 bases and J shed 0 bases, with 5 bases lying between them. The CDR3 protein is CASSDSLNTEAFF. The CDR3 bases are TGTGCCAGCAGTGACTCCTTGAACACTGAAGCTTTCTTT.

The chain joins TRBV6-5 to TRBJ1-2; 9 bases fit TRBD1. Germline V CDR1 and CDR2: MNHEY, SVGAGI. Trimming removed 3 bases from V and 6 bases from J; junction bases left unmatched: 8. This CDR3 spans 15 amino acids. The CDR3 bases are TGTGCCAGCAGTTATCTTCGACAGGGGGAGGATGGCTACACCTTC. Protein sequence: CASSYLRQGEDGYTF.

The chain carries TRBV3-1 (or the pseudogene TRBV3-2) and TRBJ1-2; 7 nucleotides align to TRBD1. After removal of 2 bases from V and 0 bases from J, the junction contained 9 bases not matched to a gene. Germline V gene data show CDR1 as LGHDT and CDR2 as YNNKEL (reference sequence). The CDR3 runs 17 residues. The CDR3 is CASSQIDRDVANYGYTF. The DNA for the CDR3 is TGTGCCAGCAGCCAAATTGACAGGGACGTGGCTAACTATGGCTACACCTTC.

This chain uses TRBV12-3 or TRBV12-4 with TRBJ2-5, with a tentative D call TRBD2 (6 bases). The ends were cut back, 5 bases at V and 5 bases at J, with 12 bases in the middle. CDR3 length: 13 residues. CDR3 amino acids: CASSILGRETQYF. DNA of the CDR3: TGTGCCAGCAGTATCTTGGGGAGGGAGACCCAGTACTTC.

Here the CDR3 DNA reads TGTGCCAGCAGCATATACCGGACAGGGCAGAACACCGGGGAGCTGTTTTTT. It yields the protein CASSIYRTGQNTGELFF. The J gene is TRBJ2-2, the V gene TRBV7-6, with 8 positions matching TRBD1. The CDR3 has 17 amino acids. J gave up 1 base and V 5 bases, and 9 bases lay outside the gene matches. Germline V lookup: CDR1 SGHVS, CDR2 FNYEAQ.

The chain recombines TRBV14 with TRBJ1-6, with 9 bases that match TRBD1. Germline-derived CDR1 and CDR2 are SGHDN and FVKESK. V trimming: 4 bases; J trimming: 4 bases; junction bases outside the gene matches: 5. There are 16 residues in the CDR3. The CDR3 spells CASSLRTGVYNSPLHF. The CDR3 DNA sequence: TGTGCCAGCAGCCTCAGGACAGGGGTGTATAATTCACCCCTCCACTTT.

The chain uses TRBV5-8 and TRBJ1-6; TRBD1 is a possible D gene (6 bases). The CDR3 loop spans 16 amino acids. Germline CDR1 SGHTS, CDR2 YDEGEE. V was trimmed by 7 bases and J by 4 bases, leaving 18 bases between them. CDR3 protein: CASLGSTGEYNSPLHF. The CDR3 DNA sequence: TGTGCCAGCCTCGGGTCGACAGGAGAGTATAATTCACCCCTCCACTTT.

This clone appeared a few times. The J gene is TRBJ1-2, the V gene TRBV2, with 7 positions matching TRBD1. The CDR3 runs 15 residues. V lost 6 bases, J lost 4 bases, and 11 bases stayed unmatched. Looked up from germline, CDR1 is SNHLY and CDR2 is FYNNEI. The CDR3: CASSFSQGVTYGYTF. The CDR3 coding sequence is TGTGCCAGCAGCTTTAGTCAGGGGGTGACCTATGGCTACACCTTC.

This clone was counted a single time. For the CDR3, the DNA is TGTGCCAGCAGCTCAGACAGCAACTATGGCTACACCTTC. This sequence encodes CASSSDSNYGYTF. J is TRBJ1-2 and V is TRBV5-6; weak D call: TRBD1 (5 bases). V dropped 3 bases and J dropped 2 bases, with 8 bases sitting between them. CDR1 and CDR2 from the germline V gene are SGHDT and YYEEEE. CDR3 length: 13 residues.

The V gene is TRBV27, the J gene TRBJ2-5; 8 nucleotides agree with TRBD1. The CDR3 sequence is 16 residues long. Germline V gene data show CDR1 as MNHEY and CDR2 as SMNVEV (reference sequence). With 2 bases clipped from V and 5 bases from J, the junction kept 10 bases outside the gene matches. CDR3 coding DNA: TGTGCCAGCAGTTTAGTCAGGGGGCGAATTCCGGAGACCCAGTACTTC. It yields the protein CASSLVRGRIPETQYF.